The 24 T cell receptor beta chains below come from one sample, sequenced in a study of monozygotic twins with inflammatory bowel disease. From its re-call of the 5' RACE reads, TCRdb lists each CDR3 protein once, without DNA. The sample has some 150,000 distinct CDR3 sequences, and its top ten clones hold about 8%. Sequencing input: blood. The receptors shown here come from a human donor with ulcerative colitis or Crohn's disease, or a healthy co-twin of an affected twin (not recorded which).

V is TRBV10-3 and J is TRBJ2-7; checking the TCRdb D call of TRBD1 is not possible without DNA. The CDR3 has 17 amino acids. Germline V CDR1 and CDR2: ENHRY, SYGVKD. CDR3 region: CAISEFGPGTDSYEQYF.

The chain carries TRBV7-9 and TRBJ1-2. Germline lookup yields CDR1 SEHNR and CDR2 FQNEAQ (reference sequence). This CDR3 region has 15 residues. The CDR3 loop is CASRRESGTQGGYTF.

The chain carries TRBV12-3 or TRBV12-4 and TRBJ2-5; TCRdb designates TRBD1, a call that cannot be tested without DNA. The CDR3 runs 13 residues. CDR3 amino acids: CASSLLQGGFKYF.

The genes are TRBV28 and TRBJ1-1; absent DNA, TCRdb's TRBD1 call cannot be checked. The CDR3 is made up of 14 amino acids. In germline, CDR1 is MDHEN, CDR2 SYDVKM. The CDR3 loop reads CASSLYRGRTEAFF.

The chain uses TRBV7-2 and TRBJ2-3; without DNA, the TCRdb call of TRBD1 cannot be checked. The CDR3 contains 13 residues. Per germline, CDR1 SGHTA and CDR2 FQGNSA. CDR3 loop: CASSPKGGDTQYF. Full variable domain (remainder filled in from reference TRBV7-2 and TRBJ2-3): GAGVSQSPSNKVTEKGKDVELRCDPISGHTALYWYRQSLGQGLEFLIYFQGNSAPDKSGLPSDRFSAERTGGSVSTLTIQRTQQEDSAVYLCASSPKGGDTQYFGPGTRLTVL.

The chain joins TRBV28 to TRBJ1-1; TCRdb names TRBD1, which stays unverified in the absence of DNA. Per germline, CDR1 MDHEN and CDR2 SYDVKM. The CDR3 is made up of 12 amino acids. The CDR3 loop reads CASGNRDTEAFF.

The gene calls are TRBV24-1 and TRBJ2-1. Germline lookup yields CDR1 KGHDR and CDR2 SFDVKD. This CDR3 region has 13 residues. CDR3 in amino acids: CATSDPRHNEQFF.

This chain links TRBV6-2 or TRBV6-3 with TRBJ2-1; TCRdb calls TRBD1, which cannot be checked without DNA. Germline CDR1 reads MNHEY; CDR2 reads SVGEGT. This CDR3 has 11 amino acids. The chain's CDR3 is CASSQRGEQFF.

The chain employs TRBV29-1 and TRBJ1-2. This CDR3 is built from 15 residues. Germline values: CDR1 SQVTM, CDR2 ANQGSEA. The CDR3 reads CSVLGWALANYGYTF.

The CDR3 region is CASSEGDRGRAFF. The rearrangement joins TRBV6-1 to TRBJ1-1; the TCRdb call, TRBD1, lacks DNA for checking. The CDR3 is made up of 13 amino acids. Germline CDR1 MNHNS, CDR2 SASEGT.

The CDR3 sequence: CASSLGLKTGFYNEQFF. The chain couples TRBV5-6 to TRBJ2-1; there is no DNA to check the TCRdb D call of TRBD1. This CDR3 spans 17 amino acids. Germline lookup yields CDR1 SGHDT and CDR2 YYEEEE.

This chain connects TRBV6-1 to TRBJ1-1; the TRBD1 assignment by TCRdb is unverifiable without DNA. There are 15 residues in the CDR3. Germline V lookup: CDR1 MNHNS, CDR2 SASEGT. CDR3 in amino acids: CASSAGQGFITEAFF.

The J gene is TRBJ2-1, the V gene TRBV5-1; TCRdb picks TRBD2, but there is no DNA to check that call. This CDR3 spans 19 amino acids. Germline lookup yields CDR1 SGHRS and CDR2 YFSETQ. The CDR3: CASSLSVQAGGLSYNEQFF.

The CDR3 here is CASTWTGPSTDTQYF. The chain is built from TRBV12-3 or TRBV12-4 and TRBJ2-3; TCRdb's D call, TRBD1, is unchecked because there is no DNA. This CDR3 is 15 amino acids long.

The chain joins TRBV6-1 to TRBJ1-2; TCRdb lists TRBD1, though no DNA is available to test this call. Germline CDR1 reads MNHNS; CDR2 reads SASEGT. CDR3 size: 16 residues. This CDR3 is CASSRRTGVTHYGYTF.

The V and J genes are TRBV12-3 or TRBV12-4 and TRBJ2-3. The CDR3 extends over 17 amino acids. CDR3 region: CASSLMIRFTSTDTQYF.

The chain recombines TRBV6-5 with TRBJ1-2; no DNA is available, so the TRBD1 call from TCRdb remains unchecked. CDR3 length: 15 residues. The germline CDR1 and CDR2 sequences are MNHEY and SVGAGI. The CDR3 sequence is CASSYRDRGHSGYTF.

The CDR3 spells CSARKEGPNSPLHF. J is TRBJ1-6 and V is TRBV20-1. CDR1 and CDR2 from the germline V gene are DFQATT and SNEGSKA (reference sequence). This CDR3 comprises 14 residues.

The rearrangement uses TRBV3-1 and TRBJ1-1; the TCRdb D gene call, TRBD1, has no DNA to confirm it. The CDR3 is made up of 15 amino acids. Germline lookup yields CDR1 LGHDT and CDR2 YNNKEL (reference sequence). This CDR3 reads CASSSYRSGNTEAFF.

Here the CDR3 reads CASSLSAGELFF. This chain connects TRBV5-1 to TRBJ2-2. This CDR3 is built from 12 residues. Germline V lookup: CDR1 SGHRS, CDR2 YFSETQ. The variable domain in full, with the rest retrieved from reference TRBV5-1 and TRBJ2-2, is KAGVTQTPRYLIKTRGQQVTLSCSPISGHRSVSWYQQTPGQGLQFLFEYFSETQRNKGNFPGRFSGRQFSNSRSEMNVSTLELGDSALYLCASSLSAGELFFGEGSRLTVL.

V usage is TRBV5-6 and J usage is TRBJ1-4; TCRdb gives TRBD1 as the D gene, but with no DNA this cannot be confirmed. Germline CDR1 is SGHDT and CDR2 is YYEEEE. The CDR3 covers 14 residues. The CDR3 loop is CASSRQGAKEKLFF.

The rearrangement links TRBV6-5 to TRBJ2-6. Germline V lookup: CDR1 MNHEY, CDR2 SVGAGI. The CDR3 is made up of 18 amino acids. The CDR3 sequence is CASSSIQANPVGANVLTF.

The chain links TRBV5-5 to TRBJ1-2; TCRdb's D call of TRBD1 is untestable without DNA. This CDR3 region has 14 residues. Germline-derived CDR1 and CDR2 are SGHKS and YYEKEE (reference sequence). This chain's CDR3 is CASSLEGGNYGYTF.

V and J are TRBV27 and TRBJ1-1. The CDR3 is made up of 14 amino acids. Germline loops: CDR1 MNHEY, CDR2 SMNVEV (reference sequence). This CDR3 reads CASSLGGRNTEAFF.